This T cell receptor (beta chain) came from a study of radiation and T cells in renal cell carcinoma. Profiling relied on immunoSEQ multiplex PCR, and the TCRdb table lists in-frame clones only, not all of them. Of around 74,000 clones in the sample, roughly 80% were seen once. The time point was: blood 4 weeks post-SBRT, at nephrectomy. The treatment: 15 Gy SBRT to primary tumor, nephrectomy 4 weeks later. Germline CDR1 reads MDHEN; CDR2 reads SYDVKM. Trimming removed 1 base from V and 2 bases from J, with 4 bases in between. The CDR3 runs 13 residues. The chain is built from TRBV28 and TRBJ2-3, with unresolved D. This specimen consisted of blood, obtained from a patient whose treatment included radiotherapy and nephrectomy. The clonotype comes from a woman in her sixties with renal cell carcinoma. The CDR3 spells CASSLSVTDTQYF. In DNA, the CDR3 is TGTGCCAGCAGTTTATCGGTCACAGATACGCAGTATTTT.